This TCR beta chain was captured by sequencing in a study of Graves' ophthalmopathy and Graves' hyperthyroidism. Study-level points and caveats: Discrimination between ophthalmopathy and stable hyperthyroidism by a 13-signature model showed about 88% sensitivity and roughly 80% specificity.

Ten or more counts support this clonotype. Its antigen is still unknown. V dropped 6 bases and J dropped 5 bases, with 13 bases sitting between them. The CDR3 totals 13 residues. Looked up from germline, CDR1 is SNHLY and CDR2 is FYNNEI. TCR beta CDR3 amplification used RNA transcripts. HTBI-primed RT-PCR formed the first round, and a multiplex PCR formed the second. TCRdb reprocessed the multiplex PCR reads with MiXCR, giving one entry per CDR3 protein. Here the sample spans roughly 500,000 distinct CDR3 sequences, approximately 15% being singletons. Orbital computed tomography, together with clinical symptoms, serum thyroxine, TRAb and thyroid ultrasound, was used for diagnosis.

The genes are TRBV2 and TRBJ2-5; possibly TRBD2 for D (6 bases). This clonotype was sampled from a woman younger than 45 with Graves' ophthalmopathy. The sequenced material came from blood. CDR3 in DNA: TGTGCCAGCAGCATGACTAGTGGCGAGACCCAGTACTTC. It is translated as CASSMTSGETQYF.